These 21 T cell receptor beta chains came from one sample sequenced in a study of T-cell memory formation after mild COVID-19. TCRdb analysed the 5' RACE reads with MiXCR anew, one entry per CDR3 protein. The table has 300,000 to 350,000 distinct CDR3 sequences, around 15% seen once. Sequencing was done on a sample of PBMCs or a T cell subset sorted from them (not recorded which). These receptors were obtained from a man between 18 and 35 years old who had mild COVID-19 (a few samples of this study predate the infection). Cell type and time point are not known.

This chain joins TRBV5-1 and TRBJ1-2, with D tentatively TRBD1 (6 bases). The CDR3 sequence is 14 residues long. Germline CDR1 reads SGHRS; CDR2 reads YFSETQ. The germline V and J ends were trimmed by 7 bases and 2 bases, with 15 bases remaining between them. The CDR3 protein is CASGSGDRNYGYTF. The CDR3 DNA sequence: TGCGCCAGCGGGTCAGGGGATCGCAACTATGGCTACACCTTC.

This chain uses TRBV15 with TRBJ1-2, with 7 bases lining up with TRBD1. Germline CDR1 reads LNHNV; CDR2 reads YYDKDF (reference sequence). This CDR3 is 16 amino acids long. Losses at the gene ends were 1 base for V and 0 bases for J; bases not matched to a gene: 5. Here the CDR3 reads CATSRAGTASNYGYTF. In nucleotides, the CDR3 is TGTGCCACCAGCAGAGCCGGGACAGCCTCTAACTATGGCTACACCTTC.

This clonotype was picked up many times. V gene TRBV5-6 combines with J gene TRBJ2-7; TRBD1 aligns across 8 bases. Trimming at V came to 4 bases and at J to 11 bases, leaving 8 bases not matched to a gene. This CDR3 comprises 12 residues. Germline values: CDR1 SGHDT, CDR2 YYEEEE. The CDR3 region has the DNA TGTGCCAGCAGCCTCACAGGGGGTGTAGAGTACGTC. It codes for CASSLTGGVEYV.

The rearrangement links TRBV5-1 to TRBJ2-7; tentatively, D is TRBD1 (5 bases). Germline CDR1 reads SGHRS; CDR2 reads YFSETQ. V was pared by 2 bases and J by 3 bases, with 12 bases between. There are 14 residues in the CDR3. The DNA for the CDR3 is TGCGCCAGCAGCTTTGTGGACATCGACTACGAGCAGTACTTC. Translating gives CASSFVDIDYEQYF.

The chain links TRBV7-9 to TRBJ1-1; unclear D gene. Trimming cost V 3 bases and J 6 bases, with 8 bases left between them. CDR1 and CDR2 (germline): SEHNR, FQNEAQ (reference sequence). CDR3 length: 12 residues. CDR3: CASSFGRAEAFF. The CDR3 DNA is TGTGCCAGCAGCTTCGGAAGGGCTGAAGCTTTCTTT.

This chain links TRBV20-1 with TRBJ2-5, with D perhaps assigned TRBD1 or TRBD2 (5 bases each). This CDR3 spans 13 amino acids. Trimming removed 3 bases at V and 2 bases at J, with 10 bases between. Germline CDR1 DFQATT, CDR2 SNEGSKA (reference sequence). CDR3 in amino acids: CSASWGRQETQYF. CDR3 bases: TGCAGTGCTAGCTGGGGACGACAAGAGACCCAGTACTTC.

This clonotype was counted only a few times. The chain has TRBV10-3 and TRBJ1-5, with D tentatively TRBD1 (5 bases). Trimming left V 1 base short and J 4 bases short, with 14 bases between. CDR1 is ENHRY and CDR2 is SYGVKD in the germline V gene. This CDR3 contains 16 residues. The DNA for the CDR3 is TGTGCCATCAGTGAGTTGCCAGGGCTGTCAAATCAGCCCCAGCATTTT. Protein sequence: CAISELPGLSNQPQHF.

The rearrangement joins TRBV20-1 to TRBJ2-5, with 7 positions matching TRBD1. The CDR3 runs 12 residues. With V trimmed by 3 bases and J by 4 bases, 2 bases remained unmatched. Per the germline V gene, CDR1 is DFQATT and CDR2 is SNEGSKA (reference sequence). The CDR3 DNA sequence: TGCAGTGCTAGTGACAGGGCAGAGACCCAGTACTTC. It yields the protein CSASDRAETQYF.

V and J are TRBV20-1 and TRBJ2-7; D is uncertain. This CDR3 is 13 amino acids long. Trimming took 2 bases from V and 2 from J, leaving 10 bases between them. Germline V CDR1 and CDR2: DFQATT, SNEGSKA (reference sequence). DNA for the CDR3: TGCAGTGCTAGAACGGCTCCCGCCTACGAGCAGTACTTC. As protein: CSARTAPAYEQYF.

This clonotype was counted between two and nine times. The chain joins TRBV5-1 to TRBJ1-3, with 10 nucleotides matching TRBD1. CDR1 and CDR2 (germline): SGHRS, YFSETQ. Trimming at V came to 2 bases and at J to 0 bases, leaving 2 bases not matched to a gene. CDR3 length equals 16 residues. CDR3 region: CASSFGTGDSGNTIYF. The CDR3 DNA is TGCGCCAGCAGCTTTGGGACAGGGGACTCTGGAAACACCATATATTTT.

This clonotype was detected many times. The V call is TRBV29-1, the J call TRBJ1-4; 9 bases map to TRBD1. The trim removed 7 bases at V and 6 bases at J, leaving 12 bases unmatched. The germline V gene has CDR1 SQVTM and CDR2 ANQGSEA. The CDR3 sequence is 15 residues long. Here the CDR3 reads CSAISPGQGHEKLFF. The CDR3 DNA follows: TGCAGCGCCATATCCCCGGGACAGGGACATGAAAAACTGTTTTTT.

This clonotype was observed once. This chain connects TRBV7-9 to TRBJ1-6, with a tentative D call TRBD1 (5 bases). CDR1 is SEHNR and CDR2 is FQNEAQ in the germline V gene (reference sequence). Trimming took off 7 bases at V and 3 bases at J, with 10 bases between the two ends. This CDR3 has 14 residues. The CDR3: CASKRGDYNSPLHF. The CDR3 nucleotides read TGTGCCAGCAAGAGGGGTGACTATAATTCACCCCTCCACTTT.

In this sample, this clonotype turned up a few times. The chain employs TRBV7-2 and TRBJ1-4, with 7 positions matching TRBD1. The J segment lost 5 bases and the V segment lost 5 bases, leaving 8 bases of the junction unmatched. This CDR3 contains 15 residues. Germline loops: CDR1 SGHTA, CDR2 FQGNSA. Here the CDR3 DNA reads TGTGCCAGCAGCCCGCCGGGACAGCGGAATGAAAAACTGTTTTTT. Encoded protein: CASSPPGQRNEKLFF.

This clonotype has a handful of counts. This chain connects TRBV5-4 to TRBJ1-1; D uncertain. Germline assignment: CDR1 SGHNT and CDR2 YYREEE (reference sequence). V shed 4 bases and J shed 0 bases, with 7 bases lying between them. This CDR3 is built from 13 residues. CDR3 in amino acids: CASSSAMNTEAFF. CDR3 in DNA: TGTGCCAGCAGCAGCGCCATGAACACTGAAGCTTTCTTT.

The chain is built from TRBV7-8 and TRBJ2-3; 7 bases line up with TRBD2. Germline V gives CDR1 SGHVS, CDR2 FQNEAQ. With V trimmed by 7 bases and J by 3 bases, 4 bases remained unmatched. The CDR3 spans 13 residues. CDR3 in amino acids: CASTGGRTDTQYF. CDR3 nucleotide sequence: TGTGCCAGCACGGGAGGAAGGACAGATACGCAGTATTTT.

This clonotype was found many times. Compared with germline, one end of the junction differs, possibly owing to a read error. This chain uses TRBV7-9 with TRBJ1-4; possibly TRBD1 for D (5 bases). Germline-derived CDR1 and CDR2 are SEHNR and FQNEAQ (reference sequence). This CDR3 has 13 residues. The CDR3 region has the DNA TGTGCCAGCAGCCTAGCCGCCGGGGGAAAACTGTTTTTT. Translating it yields CASSLAAGGKLFF.

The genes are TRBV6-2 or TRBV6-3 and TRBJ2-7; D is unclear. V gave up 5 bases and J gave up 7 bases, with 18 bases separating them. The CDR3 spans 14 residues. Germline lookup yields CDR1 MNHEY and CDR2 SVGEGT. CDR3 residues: CASSPRQSGYEQYF. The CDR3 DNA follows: TGTGCCAGCAGTCCTCGACAAAGTGGTTATGAGCAGTACTTC.

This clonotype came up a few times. CDR3 sequence (DNA): TGTGCCAGCAGCCAAGATCAGGGCAGGGGGAATGAAAAACTGTTTTTT. The encoded protein is CASSQDQGRGNEKLFF. V usage is TRBV4-2 and J usage is TRBJ1-4; 7 nucleotides agree with TRBD1. Trimming cost V 0 bases and J 5 bases; bases outside gene matches: 6. CDR3 length: 16 residues. Germline values: CDR1 LGHNA, CDR2 YNFKEQ.

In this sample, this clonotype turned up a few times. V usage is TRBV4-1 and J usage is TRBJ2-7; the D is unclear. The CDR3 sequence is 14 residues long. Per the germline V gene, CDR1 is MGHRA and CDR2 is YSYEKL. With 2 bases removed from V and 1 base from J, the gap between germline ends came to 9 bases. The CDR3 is CASSQRIQSYEQYF. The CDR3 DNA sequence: TGCGCCAGCAGCCAACGAATACAGTCCTACGAGCAGTACTTC.

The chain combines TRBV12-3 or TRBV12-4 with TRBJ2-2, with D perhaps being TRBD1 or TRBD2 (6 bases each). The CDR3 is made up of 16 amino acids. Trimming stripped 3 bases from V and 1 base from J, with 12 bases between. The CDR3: CASSLGAGRNTGELFF. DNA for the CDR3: TGTGCCAGCAGTTTGGGGGCCGGGAGGAACACCGGGGAGCTGTTTTTT.

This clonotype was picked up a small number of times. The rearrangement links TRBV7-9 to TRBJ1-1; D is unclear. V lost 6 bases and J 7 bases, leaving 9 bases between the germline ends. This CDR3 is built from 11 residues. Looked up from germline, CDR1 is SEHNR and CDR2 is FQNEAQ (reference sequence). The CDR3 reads CASRSTYEAFF. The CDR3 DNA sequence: TGTGCCAGCAGGTCCACCTATGAAGCTTTCTTT. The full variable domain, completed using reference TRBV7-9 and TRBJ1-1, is DTGVSQNPRHKITKRGQNVTFRCDPISEHNRLYWYRQTLGQGPEFLTYFQNEAQLEKSRLLSDRFSAERPKGSFSTLEIQRTEQGDSAMYLCASRSTYEAFFGQGTRLTVV.